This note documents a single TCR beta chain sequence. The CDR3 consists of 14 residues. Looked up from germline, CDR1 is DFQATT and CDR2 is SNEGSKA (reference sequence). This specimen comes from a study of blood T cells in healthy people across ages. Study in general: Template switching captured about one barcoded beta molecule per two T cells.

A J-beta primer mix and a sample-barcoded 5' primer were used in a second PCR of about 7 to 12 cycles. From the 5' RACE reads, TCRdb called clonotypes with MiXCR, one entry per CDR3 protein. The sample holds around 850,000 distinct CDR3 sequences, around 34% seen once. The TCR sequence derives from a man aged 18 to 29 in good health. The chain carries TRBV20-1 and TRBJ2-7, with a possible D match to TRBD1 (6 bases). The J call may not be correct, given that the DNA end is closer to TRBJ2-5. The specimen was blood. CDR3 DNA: TGCAGTGCTAGACCCCAGGGGCAATGGGAGACCCAGTACTTC. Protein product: CSARPQGQWETQYF.